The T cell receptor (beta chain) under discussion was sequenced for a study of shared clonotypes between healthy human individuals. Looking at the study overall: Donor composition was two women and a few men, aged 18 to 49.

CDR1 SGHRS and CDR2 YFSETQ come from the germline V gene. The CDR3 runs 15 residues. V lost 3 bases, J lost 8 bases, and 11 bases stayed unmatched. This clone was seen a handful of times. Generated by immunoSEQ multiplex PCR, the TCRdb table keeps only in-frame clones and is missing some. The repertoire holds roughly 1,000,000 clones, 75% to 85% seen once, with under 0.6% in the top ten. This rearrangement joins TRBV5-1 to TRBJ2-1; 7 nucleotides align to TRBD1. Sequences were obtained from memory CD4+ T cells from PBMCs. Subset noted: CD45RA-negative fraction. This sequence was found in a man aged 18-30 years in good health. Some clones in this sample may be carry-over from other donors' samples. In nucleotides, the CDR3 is TGCGCCAGCAGCTGGGGACAGAGACGAGGGGATGAGCAGTTCTTC. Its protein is CASSWGQRRGDEQFF. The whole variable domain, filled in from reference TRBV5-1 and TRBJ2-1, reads KAGVTQTPRYLIKTRGQQVTLSCSPISGHRSVSWYQQTPGQGLQFLFEYFSETQRNKGNFPGRFSGRQFSNSRSEMNVSTLELGDSALYLCASSWGQRRGDEQFFGPGTRLTVL.